The entry below describes one T cell receptor beta chain. The CDR3 extends over 17 amino acids. Trimming stripped 0 bases from V and 3 bases from J, with 18 bases between. The germline V gene encodes CDR1 SGHDT and CDR2 YYEEEE. The data were taken from a study of cytomegalovirus exposure and HLA in healthy donors. Use of 60 Vbeta and 13 Jbeta primers characterized the PCR. Method: immunoSEQ multiplex PCR; TCRdb's copy keeps in-frame clones and lacks some. Of approximately 150,000 clones in the sample, 84% were seen once. The sample was PBMCs. The sequence was collected from a boy younger than 10 in good health and CMV-seronegative. This sequence joins TRBV5-6 and TRBJ1-1, with D unclear. The DNA of the CDR3 is TGTGCCAGCAGCTTGGTAAGGGCGGGTCGGCTAGACACTGAAGCTTTCTTT. Its protein product is CASSLVRAGRLDTEAFF.